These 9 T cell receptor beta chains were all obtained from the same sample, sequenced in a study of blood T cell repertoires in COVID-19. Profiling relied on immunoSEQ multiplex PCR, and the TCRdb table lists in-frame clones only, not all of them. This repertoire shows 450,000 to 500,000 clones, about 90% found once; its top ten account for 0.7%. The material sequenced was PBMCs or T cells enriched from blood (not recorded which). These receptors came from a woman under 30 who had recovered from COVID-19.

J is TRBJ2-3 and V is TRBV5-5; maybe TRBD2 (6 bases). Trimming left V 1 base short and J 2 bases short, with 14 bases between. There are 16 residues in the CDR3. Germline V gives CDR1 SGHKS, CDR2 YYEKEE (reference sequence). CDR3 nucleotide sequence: TGTGCCAGCAGCTTGTTGTTCGGGGGTGTCACAGATACGCAGTATTTT. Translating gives CASSLLFGGVTDTQYF.

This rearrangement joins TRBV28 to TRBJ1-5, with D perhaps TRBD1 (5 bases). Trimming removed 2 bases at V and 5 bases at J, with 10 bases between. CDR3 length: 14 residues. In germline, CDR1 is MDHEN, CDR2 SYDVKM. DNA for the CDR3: TGTGCCAGCAGTTTAACAGGCCCCTATCAGCCCCAGCATTTT. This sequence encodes CASSLTGPYQPQHF.

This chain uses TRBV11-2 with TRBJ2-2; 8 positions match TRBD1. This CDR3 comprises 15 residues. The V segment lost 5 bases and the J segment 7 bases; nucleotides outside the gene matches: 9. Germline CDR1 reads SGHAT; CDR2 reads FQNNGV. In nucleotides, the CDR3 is TGTGCCAGCAGCCAGGACAGGGCGGCGTTCGGGGAGCTGTTTTTT. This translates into CASSQDRAAFGELFF.

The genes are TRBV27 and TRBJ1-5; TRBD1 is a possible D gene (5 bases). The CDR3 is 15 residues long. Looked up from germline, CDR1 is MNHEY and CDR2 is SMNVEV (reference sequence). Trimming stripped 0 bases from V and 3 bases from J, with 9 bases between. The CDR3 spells CASSLSGGFNQPQHF. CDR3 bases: TGTGCCAGCAGTTTATCCGGGGGGTTCAATCAGCCCCAGCATTTT.

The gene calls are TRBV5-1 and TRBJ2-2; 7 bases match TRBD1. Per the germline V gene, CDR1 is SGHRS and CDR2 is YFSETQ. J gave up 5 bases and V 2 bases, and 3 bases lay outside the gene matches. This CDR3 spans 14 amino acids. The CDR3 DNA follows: TGCGCCAGCAGCTTCATACAGGGGACCGGGGAGCTGTTTTTT. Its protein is CASSFIQGTGELFF.

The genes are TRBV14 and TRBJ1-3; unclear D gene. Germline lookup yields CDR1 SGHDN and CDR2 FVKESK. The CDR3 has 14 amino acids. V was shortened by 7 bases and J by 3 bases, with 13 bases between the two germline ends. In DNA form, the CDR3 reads TGTGCCAGCACCCACGGGAGTTTTGGAAACACCATATATTTT. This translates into CASTHGSFGNTIYF.

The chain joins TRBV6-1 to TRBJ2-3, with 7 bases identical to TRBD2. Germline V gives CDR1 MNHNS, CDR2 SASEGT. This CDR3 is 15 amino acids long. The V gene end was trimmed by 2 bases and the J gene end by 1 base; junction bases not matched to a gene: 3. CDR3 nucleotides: TGTGCCAGCAGTGAATTACGGGGGGGCACAGATACGCAGTATTTT. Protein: CASSELRGGTDTQYF.

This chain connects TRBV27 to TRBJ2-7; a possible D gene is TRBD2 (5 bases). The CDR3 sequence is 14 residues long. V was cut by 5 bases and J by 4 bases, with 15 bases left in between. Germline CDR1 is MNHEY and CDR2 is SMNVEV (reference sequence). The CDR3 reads CASSVGLASYEQYF. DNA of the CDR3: TGTGCCAGCAGTGTAGGACTTGCCTCATACGAGCAGTACTTC.

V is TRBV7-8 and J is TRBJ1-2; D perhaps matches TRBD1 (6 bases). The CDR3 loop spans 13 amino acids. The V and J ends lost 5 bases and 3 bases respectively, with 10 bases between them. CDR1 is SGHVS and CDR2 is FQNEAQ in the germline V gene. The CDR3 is CASSADSYYGYTF. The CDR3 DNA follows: TGTGCCAGCAGCGCGGACAGCTACTATGGCTACACCTTC.